This entry is about one TCR beta chain. The data stem from a study of blood T cell repertoires in COVID-19. Looking at the study overall: In each case, the material was cDNA or gDNA derived from T cells, B-cell-depleted T cells, or PBMCs.

Germline V gene data show CDR1 as GTSNPN and CDR2 as SVGIG (reference sequence). The CDR3 loop spans 16 amino acids. Trimming cost V 3 bases and J 2 bases; bases outside gene matches: 9. Profiled with immunoSEQ multiplex PCR; TCRdb holds only in-frame clones, not every one. The table shows 150,000 to 200,000 clones, with around 77% occurring only once. This receptor was taken from an older man with active or convalescent COVID-19. The chain couples TRBV30 to TRBJ2-3, with 9 positions matching TRBD1. The sequenced sample consisted of peripheral blood. The CDR3 is CAWSPGQGWPTDTQYF. The CDR3 coding sequence is TGTGCCTGGAGCCCCGGACAGGGGTGGCCCACAGATACGCAGTATTTT.